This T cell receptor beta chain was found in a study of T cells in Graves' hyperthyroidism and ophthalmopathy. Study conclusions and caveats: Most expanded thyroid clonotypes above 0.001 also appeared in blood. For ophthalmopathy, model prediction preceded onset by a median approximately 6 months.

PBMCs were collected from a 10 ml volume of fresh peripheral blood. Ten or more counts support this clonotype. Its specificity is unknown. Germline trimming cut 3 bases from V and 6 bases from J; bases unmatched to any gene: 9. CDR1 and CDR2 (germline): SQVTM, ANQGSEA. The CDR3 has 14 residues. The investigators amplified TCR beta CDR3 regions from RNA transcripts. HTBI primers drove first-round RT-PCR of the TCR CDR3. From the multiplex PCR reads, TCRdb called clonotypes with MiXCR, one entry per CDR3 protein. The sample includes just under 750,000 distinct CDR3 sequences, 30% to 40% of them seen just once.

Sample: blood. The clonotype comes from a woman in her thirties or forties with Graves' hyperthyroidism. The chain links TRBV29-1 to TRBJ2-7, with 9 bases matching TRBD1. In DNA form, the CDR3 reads TGCAGCGTTGAGACGGACAGGGGAATTCTCGAGCAGTACTTC. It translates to CSVETDRGILEQYF.